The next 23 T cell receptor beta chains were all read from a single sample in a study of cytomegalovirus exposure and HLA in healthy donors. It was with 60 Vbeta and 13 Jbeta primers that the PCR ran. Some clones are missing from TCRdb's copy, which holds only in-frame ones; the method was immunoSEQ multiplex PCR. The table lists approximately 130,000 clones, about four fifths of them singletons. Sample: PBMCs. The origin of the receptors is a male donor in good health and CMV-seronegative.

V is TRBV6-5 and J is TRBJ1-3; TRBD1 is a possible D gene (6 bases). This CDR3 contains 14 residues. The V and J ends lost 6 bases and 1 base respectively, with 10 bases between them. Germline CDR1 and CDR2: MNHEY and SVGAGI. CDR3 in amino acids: CASSIGQSGNTIYF. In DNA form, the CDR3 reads TGTGCCAGCAGCATCGGACAGTCTGGAAACACCATATATTTT.

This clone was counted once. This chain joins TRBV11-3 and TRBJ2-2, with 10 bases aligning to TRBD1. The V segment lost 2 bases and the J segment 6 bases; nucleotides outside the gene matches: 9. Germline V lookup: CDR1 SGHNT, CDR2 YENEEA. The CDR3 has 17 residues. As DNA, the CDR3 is TGTGCCAGCAGCTTACAGAGAGGACAGGGGGGGCCCGGGGAGCTGTTTTTT. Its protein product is CASSLQRGQGGPGELFF.

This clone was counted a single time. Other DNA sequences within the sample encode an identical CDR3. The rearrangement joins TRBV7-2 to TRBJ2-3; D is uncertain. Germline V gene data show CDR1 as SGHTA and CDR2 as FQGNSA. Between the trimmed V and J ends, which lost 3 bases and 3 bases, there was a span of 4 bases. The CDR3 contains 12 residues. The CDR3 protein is CASSFLTDTQYF. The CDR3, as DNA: TGTGCCAGCAGCTTCCTAACAGATACGCAGTATTTT.

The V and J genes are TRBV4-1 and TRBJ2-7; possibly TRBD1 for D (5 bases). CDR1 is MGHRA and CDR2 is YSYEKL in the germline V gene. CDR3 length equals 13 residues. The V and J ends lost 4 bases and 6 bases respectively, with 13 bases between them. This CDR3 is CASSRLTGIEQYF. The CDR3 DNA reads TGCGCCAGCAGCCGGCTTACAGGCATCGAGCAGTACTTC.

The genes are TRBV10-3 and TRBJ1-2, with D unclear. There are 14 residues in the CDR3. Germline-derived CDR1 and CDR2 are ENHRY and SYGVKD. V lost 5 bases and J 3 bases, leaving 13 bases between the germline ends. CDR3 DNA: TGTGCCATCAGTCGGACTGGAGAGGACTATGGCTACACCTTC. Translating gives CAISRTGEDYGYTF.

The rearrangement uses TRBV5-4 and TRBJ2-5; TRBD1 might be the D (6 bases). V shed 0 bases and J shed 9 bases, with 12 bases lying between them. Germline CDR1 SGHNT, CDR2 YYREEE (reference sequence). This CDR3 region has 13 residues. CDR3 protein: CASSLDFSGAQYF. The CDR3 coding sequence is TGTGCCAGCAGCTTGGACTTCTCAGGGGCCCAGTACTTC.

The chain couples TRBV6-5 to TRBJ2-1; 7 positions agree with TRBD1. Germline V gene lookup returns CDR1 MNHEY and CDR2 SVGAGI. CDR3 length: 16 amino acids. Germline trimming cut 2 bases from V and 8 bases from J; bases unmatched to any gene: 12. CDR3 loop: CASSYRTGPLKDEQFF. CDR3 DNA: TGTGCCAGCAGTTACCGGACAGGCCCGCTAAAAGATGAGCAGTTCTTC.

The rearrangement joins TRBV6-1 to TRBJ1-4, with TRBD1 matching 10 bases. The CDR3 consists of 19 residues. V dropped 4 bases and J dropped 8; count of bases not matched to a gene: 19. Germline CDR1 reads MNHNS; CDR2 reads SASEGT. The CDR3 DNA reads TGTGCCAGCAGTGTGGGTTACCGGGACAGGGGACTTTTCGAGGAAAAACTGTTTTTT. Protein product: CASSVGYRDRGLFEEKLFF.

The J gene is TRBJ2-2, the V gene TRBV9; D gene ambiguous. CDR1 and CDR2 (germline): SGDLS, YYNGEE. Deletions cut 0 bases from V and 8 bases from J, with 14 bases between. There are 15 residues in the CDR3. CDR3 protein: CASSVAFRSEGELFF. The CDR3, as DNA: TGTGCCAGCAGCGTAGCATTTAGGAGTGAGGGGGAGCTGTTTTTT.

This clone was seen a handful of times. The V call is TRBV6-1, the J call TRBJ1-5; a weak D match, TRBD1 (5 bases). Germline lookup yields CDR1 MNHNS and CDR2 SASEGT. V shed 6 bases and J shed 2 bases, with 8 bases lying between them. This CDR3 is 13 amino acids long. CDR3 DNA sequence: TGTGCCAGCAGCGGGGGGGGCAATCAGCCCCAGCATTTT. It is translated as CASSGGGNQPQHF.

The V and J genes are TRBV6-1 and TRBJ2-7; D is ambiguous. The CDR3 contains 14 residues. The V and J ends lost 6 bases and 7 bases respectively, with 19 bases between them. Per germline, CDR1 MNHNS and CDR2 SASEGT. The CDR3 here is CASSFTAGGSEQYF. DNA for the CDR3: TGTGCCAGCAGCTTCACAGCAGGTGGGTCAGAGCAGTACTTC.

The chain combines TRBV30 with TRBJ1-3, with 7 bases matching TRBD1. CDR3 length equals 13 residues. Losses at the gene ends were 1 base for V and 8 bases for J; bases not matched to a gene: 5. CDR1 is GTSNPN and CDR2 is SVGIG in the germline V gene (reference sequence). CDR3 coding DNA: TGTGCCTGGAGTGCGACAGGGCGGGACACCATATATTTT. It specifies CAWSATGRDTIYF.

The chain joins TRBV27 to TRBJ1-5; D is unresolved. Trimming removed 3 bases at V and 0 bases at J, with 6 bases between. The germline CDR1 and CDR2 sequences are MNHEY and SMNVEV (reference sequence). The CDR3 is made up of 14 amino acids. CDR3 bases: TGTGCCAGCAGTTTTGACTATAGCAATCAGCCCCAGCATTTT. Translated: CASSFDYSNQPQHF.

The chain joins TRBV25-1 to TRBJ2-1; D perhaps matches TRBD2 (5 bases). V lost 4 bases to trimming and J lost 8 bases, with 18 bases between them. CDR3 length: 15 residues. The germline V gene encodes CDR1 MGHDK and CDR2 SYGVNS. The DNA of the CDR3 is TGTGCCAGCAGTGGGGGAGCCGCCAAGGTCTATGAGCAGTTCTTC. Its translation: CASSGGAAKVYEQFF.

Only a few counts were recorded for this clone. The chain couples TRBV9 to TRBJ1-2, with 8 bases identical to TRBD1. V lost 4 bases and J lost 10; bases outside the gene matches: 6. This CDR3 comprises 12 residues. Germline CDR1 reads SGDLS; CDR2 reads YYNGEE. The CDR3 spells CASSTQTGDYTF. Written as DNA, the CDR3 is TGTGCCAGCAGCACCCAGACAGGGGACTACACCTTC.

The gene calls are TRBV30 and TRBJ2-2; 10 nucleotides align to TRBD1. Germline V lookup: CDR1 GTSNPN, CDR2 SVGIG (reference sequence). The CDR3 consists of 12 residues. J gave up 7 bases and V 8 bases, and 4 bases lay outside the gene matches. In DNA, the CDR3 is TGTGCCCGGGACAGGGGTAGCGGGGAGCTGTTTTTT. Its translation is CARDRGSGELFF.

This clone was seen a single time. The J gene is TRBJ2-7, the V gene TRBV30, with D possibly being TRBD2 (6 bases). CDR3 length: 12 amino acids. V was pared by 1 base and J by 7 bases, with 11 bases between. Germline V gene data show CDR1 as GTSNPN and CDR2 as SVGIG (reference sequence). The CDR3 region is CAWSGSGREQYF. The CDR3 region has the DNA TGTGCCTGGAGTGGGTCAGGGAGGGAGCAGTACTTC.

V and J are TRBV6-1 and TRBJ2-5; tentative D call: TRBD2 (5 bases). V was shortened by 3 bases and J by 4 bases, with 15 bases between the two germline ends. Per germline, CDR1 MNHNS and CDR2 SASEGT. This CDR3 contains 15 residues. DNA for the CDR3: TGTGCCAGCAGTGACGTCCCGTCGGGGTCAGAGACCCAGTACTTC. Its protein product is CASSDVPSGSETQYF.

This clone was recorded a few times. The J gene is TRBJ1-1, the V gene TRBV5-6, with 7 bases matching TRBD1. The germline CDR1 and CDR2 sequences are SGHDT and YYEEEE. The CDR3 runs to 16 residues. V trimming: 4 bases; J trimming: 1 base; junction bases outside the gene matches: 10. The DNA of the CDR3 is TGTGCCAGCAGCGTACTGACAGGGCAGGAGAACACTGAAGCTTTCTTT. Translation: CASSVLTGQENTEAFF.

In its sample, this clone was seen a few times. CDR3: CASSQDEGHEAFF. The DNA for the CDR3 is TGTGCCAGCAGCCAAGATGAGGGACATGAAGCTTTCTTT. The chain combines TRBV4-2 with TRBJ1-1; D may be TRBD1 (6 bases). Germline CDR1 LGHNA, CDR2 YNFKEQ. The CDR3 extends over 13 amino acids. The germline V and J ends were trimmed by 0 bases and 7 bases, with 9 bases remaining between them.

CDR3 sequence: CASSLADGGLAEAFF. The CDR3 region has the DNA TGTGCCAGCAGCTTAGCGGACGGCGGGCTCGCTGAAGCTTTCTTT. The chain employs TRBV7-2 and TRBJ1-1, with D hard to call. The CDR3 is made up of 15 amino acids. V was trimmed by 0 bases and J by 6 bases, leaving 14 bases between them. CDR1 SGHTA and CDR2 FQGNSA come from the germline V gene. The complete variable domain, with remaining parts taken from reference TRBV7-2 and TRBJ1-1, reads GAGVSQSPSNKVTEKGKDVELRCDPISGHTALYWYRQSLGQGLEFLIYFQGNSAPDKSGLPSDRFSAERTGGSVSTLTIQRTQQEDSAVYLCASSLADGGLAEAFFGQGTRLTVV.

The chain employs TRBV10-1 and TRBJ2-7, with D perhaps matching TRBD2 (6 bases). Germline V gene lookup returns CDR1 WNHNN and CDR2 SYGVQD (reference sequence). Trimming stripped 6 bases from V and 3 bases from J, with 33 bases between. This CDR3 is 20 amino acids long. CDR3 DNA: TGCGCCAGCAGACGATACCTGGGACTTCCCTGGGAGTTAGTTGACTACGAGCAGTACTTC. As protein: CASRRYLGLPWELVDYEQYF.

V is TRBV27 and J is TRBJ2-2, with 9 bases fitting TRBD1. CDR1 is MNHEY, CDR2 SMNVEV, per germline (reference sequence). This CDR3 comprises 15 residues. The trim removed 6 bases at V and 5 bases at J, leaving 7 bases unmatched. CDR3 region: CASSPRDRVTGELFF. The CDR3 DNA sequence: TGTGCCAGCAGCCCCCGGGACAGGGTTACCGGGGAGCTGTTTTTT.